This entry is about one TCR beta chain. No antigen is known for it. These data originate in a study of STAT3 mutations in large granular lymphocyte leukemia. About the study: Roughly half of the longitudinally sequenced T-LGLL patients carried detectable canonical activating STAT3 mutations.

Broader study findings: At least one immunodominant TCR beta clonotype appeared in every T-cell large granular lymphocyte leukemia patient. After therapy, about 35% of the 18 patients switched clonotypes, all new clones STAT3 wild type.

Assay: immunoSEQ multiplex PCR; the TCRdb copy retains only in-frame clones and omits some. The sample consists of about 39,000 clones, about 81% of them appearing once. This CDR3 is built from 14 residues. The V end was cut by 2 bases, the J end by 3 bases, with 10 bases between. Germline assignment: CDR1 MNHNY and CDR2 SVGAGI (reference sequence). V and J are TRBV6-6 and TRBJ1-1; possible D gene TRBD1, 6 bases. This TCR was recovered from a human donor with T large granular lymphocyte leukemia. Some clones in this sample may be carry-over from other donors' samples. The sequencing input was PBMCs. CDR3 protein: CASSYRGADTEAFF. The DNA of the CDR3 is TGTGCCAGCAGTTACCGGGGGGCAGACACTGAAGCTTTCTTT.